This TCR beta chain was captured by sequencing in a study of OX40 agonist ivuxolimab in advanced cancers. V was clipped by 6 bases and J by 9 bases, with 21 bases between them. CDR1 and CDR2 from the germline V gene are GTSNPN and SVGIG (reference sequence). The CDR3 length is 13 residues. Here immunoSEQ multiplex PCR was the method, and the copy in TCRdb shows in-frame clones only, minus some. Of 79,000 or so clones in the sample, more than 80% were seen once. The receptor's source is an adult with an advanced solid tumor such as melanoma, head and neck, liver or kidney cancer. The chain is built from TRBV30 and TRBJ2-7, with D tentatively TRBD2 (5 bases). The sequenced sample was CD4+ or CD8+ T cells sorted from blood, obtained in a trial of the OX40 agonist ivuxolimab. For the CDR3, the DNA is TGTGCCTGTCTCCGGACCTCGGCGGGTTTGCAGTACTTC. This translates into CACLRTSAGLQYF. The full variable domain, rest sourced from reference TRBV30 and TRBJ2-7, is SQTIHQWPATLVQPVGSPLSLECTVEGTSNPNLYWYRQAAGRGLQLLFYSVGIGQISSEVPQNLSASRPQDRQFILSSKKLLLSDSGFYLCACLRTSAGLQYFGPGTRLTVT.